The clone carrying this TCR beta chain showed up just once. Its specificity is not known. This CDR3 comprises 16 residues. Trimming stripped 5 bases from V and 4 bases from J, with 17 bases between. Germline V CDR1 and CDR2: MDHEN, SYDVKM. These donors were members of the 120-subject validation cohort, a group separate from the approximately 670-subject first cohort. Repertoires were generated with immunoSEQ multiplex PCR, while TCRdb's copy carries only in-frame clones and drops some. The table has 65,000 or so clones, about 91% seen once. The data derive from a study of cytomegalovirus exposure and HLA in healthy donors. General observations from the study: A few chains tied to CMV proved CMV antigen-specific in vitro. A list of about 180 TCR beta chains associated with cytomegalovirus was given. First-cohort TCR clusters were later found to tend to co-occur in the 120 or so validation repertoires.

The sample taken for sequencing was PBMCs. This chain connects TRBV28 to TRBJ2-2; the D gene is possibly TRBD1 (6 bases). This receptor was obtained from a woman aged 18-35 years in good health and CMV-seronegative. In DNA form, the CDR3 reads TGTGCCAGCAGTCCCCGCTTCGGACAGTCCACCGGGGAGCTGTTTTTT. Its protein is CASSPRFGQSTGELFF.